This T cell receptor beta chain was recorded in a study of vaccination effects on CD4 cells after COVID-19. General study points: Only 1 of 255 vaccine-induced clones from healthy vaccinees cross-reacted with common cold coronaviruses. Clones from infection and from vaccination both contracted markedly late after vaccination.

V was cut by 4 bases and J by 0 bases, with 7 bases left in between. The CDR3 is made up of 15 amino acids. The V gene's germline CDR1 is LNHDA and CDR2 SQIVND (reference sequence). Before sequencing, viral peptide pools were used by the ViraFEST assay to expand antigen-specific CD4+ T cells. Having been cultured for roughly 11 days, the cells underwent CD4+ T cell isolation. Two doses of BNT162b2 or mRNA-1273 vaccine were administered to participants. On this clone: As yet, its antigen is unknown.

Clones were sequenced by immunoSEQ multiplex PCR, and TCRdb holds only the in-frame ones, with some missing. The sample includes 65,000 to 75,000 clones, about 67% of them seen just once. Sequenced here: CD4+ T cells from PBMCs cultured with HCoV-229E spike peptides, sampled after COVID-19 vaccination. The TCR sequence derives from a human donor who received a COVID-19 vaccine. J is TRBJ1-6 and V is TRBV19; D is possibly TRBD1 (5 bases). CDR3 loop: CASSTGSSYNSPLHF. The CDR3 region has the DNA TGTGCCAGTAGTACAGGGAGCTCCTATAATTCACCCCTCCACTTT.